Sequencing of this T cell receptor beta chain was carried out in a study of T cell repertoires in cytomegalovirus infection. Study-wide context: Public TCR beta signatures were indicative of both CMV infection and a matching HLA type. Findings and caveats of the study: Summed public TCR beta family frequency identified CMV carriers bearing the relevant HLA. It was HLA-C-restricted CMV-specific TCR beta clonotypes that dominated the response ex vivo.

This clonotype occurred many times. The antigen remains undetermined. Per germline, CDR1 SGHVS and CDR2 FNYEAQ. V lost 4 bases to trimming and J lost 2 bases, with 14 bases between them. This CDR3 is built from 16 residues. One entry per CDR3 protein, called by TCRdb with MiXCR from the reads. The sample contains 750,000 to 950,000 distinct CDR3 sequences, almost 30% of which appear only once. The origin of this receptor is a human donor in good health (CMV status not recorded). Some clones in this sample may be carry-over from other donors' samples. The sample in question was cultured CD8+ T cells from PBMCs, obtained from culture after CMV antigen stimulation. The J gene is TRBJ2-2, the V gene TRBV7-6, with a possible D match to TRBD1 (5 bases). The CDR3 nucleotides are TGTGCCAGCAGCTCCTTGGAAAGGGGTAACACCGGGGAGCTGTTTTTT. It specifies CASSSLERGNTGELFF.